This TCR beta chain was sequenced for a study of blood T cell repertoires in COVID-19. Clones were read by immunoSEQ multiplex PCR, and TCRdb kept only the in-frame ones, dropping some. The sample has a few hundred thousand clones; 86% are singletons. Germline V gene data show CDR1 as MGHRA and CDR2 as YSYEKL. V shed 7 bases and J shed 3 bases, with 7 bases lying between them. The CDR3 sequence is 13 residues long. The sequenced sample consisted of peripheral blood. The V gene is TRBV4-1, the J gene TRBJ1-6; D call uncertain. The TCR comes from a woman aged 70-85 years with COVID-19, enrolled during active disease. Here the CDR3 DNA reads TGCGCCAGCATGAGGGACTATAATTCACCCCTCCACTTT. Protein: CASMRDYNSPLHF.